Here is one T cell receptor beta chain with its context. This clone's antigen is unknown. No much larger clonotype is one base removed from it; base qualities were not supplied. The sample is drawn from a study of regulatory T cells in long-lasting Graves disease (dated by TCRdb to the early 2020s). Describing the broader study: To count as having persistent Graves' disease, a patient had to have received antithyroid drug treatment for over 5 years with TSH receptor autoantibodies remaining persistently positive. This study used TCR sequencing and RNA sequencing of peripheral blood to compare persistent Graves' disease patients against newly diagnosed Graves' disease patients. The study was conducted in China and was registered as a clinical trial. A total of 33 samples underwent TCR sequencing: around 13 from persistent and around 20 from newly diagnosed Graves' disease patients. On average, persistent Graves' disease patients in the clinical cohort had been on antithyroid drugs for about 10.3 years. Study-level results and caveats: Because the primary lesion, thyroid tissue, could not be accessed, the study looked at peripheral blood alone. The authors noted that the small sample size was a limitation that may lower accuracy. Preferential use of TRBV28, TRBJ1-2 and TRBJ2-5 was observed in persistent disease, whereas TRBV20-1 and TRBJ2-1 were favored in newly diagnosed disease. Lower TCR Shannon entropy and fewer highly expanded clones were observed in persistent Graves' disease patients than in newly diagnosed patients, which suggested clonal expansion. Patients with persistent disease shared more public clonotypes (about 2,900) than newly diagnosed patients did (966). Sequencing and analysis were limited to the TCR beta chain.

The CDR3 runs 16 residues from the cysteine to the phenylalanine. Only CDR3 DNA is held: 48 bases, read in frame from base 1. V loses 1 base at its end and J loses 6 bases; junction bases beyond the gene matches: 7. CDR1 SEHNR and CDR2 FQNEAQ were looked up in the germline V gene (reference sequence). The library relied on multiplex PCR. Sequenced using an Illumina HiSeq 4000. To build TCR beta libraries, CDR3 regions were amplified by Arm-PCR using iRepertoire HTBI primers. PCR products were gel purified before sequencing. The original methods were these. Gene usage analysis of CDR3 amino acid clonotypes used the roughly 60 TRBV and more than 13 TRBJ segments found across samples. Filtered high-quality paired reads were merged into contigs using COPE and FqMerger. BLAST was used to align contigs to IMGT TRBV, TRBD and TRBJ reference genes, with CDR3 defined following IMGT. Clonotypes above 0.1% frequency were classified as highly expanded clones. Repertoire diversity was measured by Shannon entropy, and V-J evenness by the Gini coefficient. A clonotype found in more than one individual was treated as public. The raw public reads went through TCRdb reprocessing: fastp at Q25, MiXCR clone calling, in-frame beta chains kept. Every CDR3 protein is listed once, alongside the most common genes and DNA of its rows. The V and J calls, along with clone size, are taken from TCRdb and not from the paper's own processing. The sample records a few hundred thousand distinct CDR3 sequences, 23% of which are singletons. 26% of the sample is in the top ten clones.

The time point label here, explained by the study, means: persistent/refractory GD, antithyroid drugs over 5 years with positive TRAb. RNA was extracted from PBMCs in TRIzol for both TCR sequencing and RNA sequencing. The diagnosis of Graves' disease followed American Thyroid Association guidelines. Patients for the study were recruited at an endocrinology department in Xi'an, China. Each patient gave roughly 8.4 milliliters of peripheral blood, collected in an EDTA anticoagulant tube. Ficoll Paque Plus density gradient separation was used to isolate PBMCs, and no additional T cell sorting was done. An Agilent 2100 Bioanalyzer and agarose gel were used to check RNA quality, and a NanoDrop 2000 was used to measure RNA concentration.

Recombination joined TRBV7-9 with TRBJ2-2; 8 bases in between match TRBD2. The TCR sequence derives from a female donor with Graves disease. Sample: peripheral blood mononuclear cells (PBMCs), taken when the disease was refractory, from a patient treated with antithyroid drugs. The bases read TGTGCCAGCAGCTTAGTATCTGGACTAGCAGCCGGGGAGCTGTTTTTT. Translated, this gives CASSLVSGLAAGELFF.